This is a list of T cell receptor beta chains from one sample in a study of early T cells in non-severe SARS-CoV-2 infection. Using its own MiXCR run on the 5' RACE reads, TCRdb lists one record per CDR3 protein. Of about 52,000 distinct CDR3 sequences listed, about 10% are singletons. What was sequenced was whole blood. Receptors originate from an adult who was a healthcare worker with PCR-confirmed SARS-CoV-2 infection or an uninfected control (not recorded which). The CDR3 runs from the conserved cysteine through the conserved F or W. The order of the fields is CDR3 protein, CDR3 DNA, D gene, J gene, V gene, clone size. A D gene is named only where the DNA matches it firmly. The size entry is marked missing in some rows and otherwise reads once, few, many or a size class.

cdr3_aa: CASSYSVEQYF
cdr3_nt: TGTGCCAGCAGTTACTCAGTGGAGCAGTACTTC
d_call: -
j_call: TRBJ2-7
v_call: TRBV6-2/TRBV6-3
clone_size: many

cdr3_aa: CASSHYTNTEAFF
cdr3_nt: TGTGCCAGCAGTCACTACACGAACACTGAAGCTTTCTTT
d_call: -
j_call: TRBJ1-1
v_call: TRBV27
clone_size: many

cdr3_aa: CASSQRTLAGGSYEQYF
cdr3_nt: TGCGCCAGCAGCCAACGAACTCTAGCGGGAGGTTCCTACGAGCAGTACTTC
d_call: TRBD2
j_call: TRBJ2-7
v_call: TRBV5-1
clone_size: -

cdr3_aa: CASSQDGTGGYTF
cdr3_nt: TGCGCCAGCAGCCAAGATGGGACGGGTGGCTACACCTTC
d_call: -
j_call: TRBJ1-2
v_call: TRBV4-3
clone_size: many

cdr3_aa: CASSSYPGGTEAFF
cdr3_nt: TGCGCCAGCAGTTCTTACCCGGGCGGCACTGAAGCTTTCTTT
d_call: -
j_call: TRBJ1-1
v_call: TRBV5-1
clone_size: many

cdr3_aa: CSGFGSGETQYF
cdr3_nt: TGCAGCGGGTTTGGCTCCGGGGAGACCCAGTACTTC
d_call: -
j_call: TRBJ2-5
v_call: TRBV29-1
clone_size: -

cdr3_aa: CAWRQGEYEQYF
cdr3_nt: TGTGCCTGGAGGCAGGGGGAATACGAGCAGTACTTC
d_call: TRBD1
j_call: TRBJ2-7
v_call: TRBV30
clone_size: few

cdr3_aa: CSAWTSGDTDTQYF
cdr3_nt: TGCAGTGCTTGGACTAGCGGGGACACAGATACGCAGTATTTT
d_call: TRBD2
j_call: TRBJ2-3
v_call: TRBV20-1
clone_size: many

cdr3_aa: CASSSTEKGFSDNEQFF
cdr3_nt: TGTGCCAGCAGCTCAACTGAAAAGGGTTTTTCGGACAATGAGCAGTTCTTC
d_call: -
j_call: TRBJ2-1
v_call: TRBV7-3
clone_size: few

cdr3_aa: CASSHAGGREQFF
cdr3_nt: TGTGCCAGCAGCCATGCAGGGGGGCGGGAGCAGTTCTTC
d_call: -
j_call: TRBJ2-1
v_call: TRBV7-2
clone_size: -

cdr3_aa: CSARAGAGHNEQFF
cdr3_nt: TGCAGTGCCCGAGCGGGAGCGGGCCACAATGAGCAGTTCTTC
d_call: TRBD2
j_call: TRBJ2-1
v_call: TRBV20-1
clone_size: many

cdr3_aa: CASSDSAVTDTQYF
cdr3_nt: TGCGCCAGCAGTGATTCAGCGGTCACAGATACGCAGTATTTT
d_call: -
j_call: TRBJ2-3
v_call: TRBV10-2
clone_size: -

cdr3_aa: CASSQDGDQPQHF
cdr3_nt: TGCGCCAGCAGCCAAGATGGGGATCAGCCCCAGCATTTT
d_call: -
j_call: TRBJ1-5
v_call: TRBV4-1
clone_size: many

cdr3_aa: CSARDQNRGFAFF
cdr3_nt: TGCAGTGCTAGAGATCAGAACAGGGGGTTTGCTTTCTTT
d_call: TRBD1
j_call: TRBJ1-1
v_call: TRBV20-1
clone_size: -

cdr3_aa: CSARGLAGRSSYNEQFF
cdr3_nt: TGCAGTGCTAGGGGCTTAGCTGGGCGGAGCTCCTACAATGAGCAGTTCTTC
d_call: -
j_call: TRBJ2-1
v_call: TRBV20-1
clone_size: few

cdr3_aa: CASSIFPGYEQYF
cdr3_nt: TGTGCCAGTAGTATATTTCCGGGCTACGAGCAGTACTTC
d_call: -
j_call: TRBJ2-7
v_call: TRBV19
clone_size: many

cdr3_aa: CASSYSTDTQYF
cdr3_nt: TGTGCCAGCAGTTACAGCACAGATACGCAGTATTTT
d_call: -
j_call: TRBJ2-3
v_call: TRBV28
clone_size: -

cdr3_aa: CASRDGETQYF
cdr3_nt: TGTGCCAGCCGGGACGGAGAGACCCAGTACTTC
d_call: -
j_call: TRBJ2-5
v_call: TRBV6-5
clone_size: many

cdr3_aa: CASGERGGLLIEQFF
cdr3_nt: TGTGCCAGTGGTGAGCGGGGGGGGCTCCTCATTGAGCAGTTCTTC
d_call: TRBD2
j_call: TRBJ2-1
v_call: TRBV6-2/TRBV6-3
clone_size: few

cdr3_aa: CASRSLGAGWANEQFF
cdr3_nt: TGTGCCAGCAGGAGCCTAGGGGCGGGCTGGGCAAATGAGCAGTTCTTC
d_call: -
j_call: TRBJ2-1
v_call: TRBV27
clone_size: many

cdr3_aa: CASSWAGISDTQYF
cdr3_nt: TGTGCCAGCAGTTGGGCGGGGATCTCAGATACGCAGTATTTT
d_call: -
j_call: TRBJ2-3
v_call: TRBV28
clone_size: -

cdr3_aa: CASSYRGNQPQHF
cdr3_nt: TGTGCCAGCAGTTACAGGGGGAATCAGCCCCAGCATTTT
d_call: -
j_call: TRBJ1-5
v_call: TRBV6-6
clone_size: many

cdr3_aa: CASSQGSLAESRTEAFF
cdr3_nt: TGTGCCAGCAGCCAAGGATCCCTGGCGGAGAGTAGGACTGAAGCTTTCTTT
d_call: -
j_call: TRBJ1-1
v_call: TRBV4-2
clone_size: few

cdr3_aa: CASSRRDSYQPQHF
cdr3_nt: TGTGCCAGCAGTCGCCGGGACAGCTATCAGCCCCAGCATTTT
d_call: TRBD1
j_call: TRBJ1-5
v_call: TRBV6-2/TRBV6-3
clone_size: many

cdr3_aa: CARSRGPSSGNTIYF
cdr3_nt: TGTGCCAGAAGCAGGGGACCCTCCTCTGGAAACACCATATATTTT
d_call: -
j_call: TRBJ1-3
v_call: TRBV5-3
clone_size: -

cdr3_aa: CASSELVTIGVKNTEAFF
cdr3_nt: TGTGCCAGCAGTGAATTAGTAACGATTGGGGTTAAGAACACTGAAGCTTTCTTT
d_call: -
j_call: TRBJ1-1
v_call: TRBV25-1
clone_size: many